One sample yielded the 28 T cell receptor beta chains listed below, sequenced in a study of cytomegalovirus exposure and HLA in healthy donors. The study ran its PCR with 60 Vbeta and 13 Jbeta primers. The assay was immunoSEQ multiplex PCR, and TCRdb's table has in-frame clones only and misses some. The sample contains about 120,000 clones, about four fifths of which appear only once. Specimen: PBMCs. Receptors originate from a man aged 25 to 40 in good health and CMV-seropositive.

This rearrangement joins TRBV19 to TRBJ2-7; 7 nucleotides agree with TRBD2. CDR1 LNHDA and CDR2 SQIVND come from the germline V gene (reference sequence). This CDR3 comprises 13 residues. J gave up 6 bases and V 7 bases, and 9 bases lay outside the gene matches. The CDR3: CASTRGGYSEQYF. CDR3 DNA sequence: TGTGCCAGTACCCGCGGGGGTTACAGCGAGCAGTACTTC.

The chain uses TRBV7-3 and TRBJ2-4, with D maybe TRBD2 (7 bases). The CDR3 contains 14 residues. Trimming shortened V by 2 bases and J by 12 bases, and 17 bases separated the two germline ends. Germline V lookup: CDR1 SGHTA, CDR2 FQGTGA. Here the CDR3 DNA reads TGTGCCAGCAGCTTATCGGGGGGTATGGACAGTCAGTACTTC. Translated: CASSLSGGMDSQYF. Based on the CDR3 plus reference TRBV7-3 and TRBJ2-4, the full variable domain is GAGVSQTPSNKVTEKGKYVELRCDPISGHTALYWYRQSLGQGPEFLIYFQGTGAADDSGLPNDRFFAVRPEGSVSTLKIQRTERGDSAVYLCASSLSGGMDSQYFGAGTRLSVL.

The rearrangement uses TRBV29-1 and TRBJ1-2; the D gene is possibly TRBD1 (6 bases). Trimming removed 4 bases from V and 8 bases from J, with 14 bases in between. The length of the CDR3 is 12 residues. Germline loops: CDR1 SQVTM, CDR2 ANQGSEA. The CDR3 DNA sequence: TGCAGCGTTGGAGACAGGTCGGTAGGCTACACCTTC. Translating it yields CSVGDRSVGYTF.

V usage is TRBV6-1 and J usage is TRBJ1-4, with 9 bases lining up with TRBD1. Trimming at V came to 7 bases and at J to 7 bases, leaving 7 bases not matched to a gene. Looked up from germline, CDR1 is MNHNS and CDR2 is SASEGT. CDR3 length: 14 residues. This CDR3 reads CASMRDRDVEKLFF. The CDR3 DNA is TGTGCCAGCATGAGGGACAGGGATGTTGAAAAACTGTTTTTT.

J is TRBJ2-5 and V is TRBV4-2; 10 nucleotides line up with TRBD2. This CDR3 comprises 16 residues. Germline CDR1 is LGHNA and CDR2 is YNFKEQ. The trim removed 0 bases at V and 5 bases at J, leaving 6 bases unmatched. CDR3 DNA sequence: TGTGCCAGCAGCCAAGATCGGGGACTAGCGTGGGAGACCCAGTACTTC. Translation gives CASSQDRGLAWETQYF.

The genes are TRBV5-1 and TRBJ2-5, with D perhaps TRBD2 (7 bases). Trimming cost V 0 bases and J 3 bases, with 12 bases left between them. CDR3 size: 15 residues. Germline-derived CDR1 and CDR2 are SGHRS and YFSETQ. This chain's CDR3 is CASSLGTGREETQYF. The DNA for the CDR3 is TGCGCCAGCAGCTTGGGAACAGGGAGGGAAGAGACCCAGTACTTC.

The chain is built from TRBV7-9 and TRBJ1-1; maybe TRBD1 (6 bases). Deletions cut 6 bases from V and 5 bases from J, with 16 bases between. The CDR3 spans 14 residues. Germline CDR1 SEHNR, CDR2 FQNEAQ (reference sequence). CDR3 in DNA: TGTGCCAGCAGGAAACCCCCCGGGACAACTGAAGCTTTCTTT. This codes for CASRKPPGTTEAFF. Looking up the rest from reference TRBV7-9 and TRBJ1-1 gives the full variable domain: DTGVSQNPRHKITKRGQNVTFRCDPISEHNRLYWYRQTLGQGPEFLTYFQNEAQLEKSRLLSDRFSAERPKGSFSTLEIQRTEQGDSAMYLCASRKPPGTTEAFFGQGTRLTVV.

J is TRBJ2-1 and V is TRBV7-3; TRBD2 aligns across 11 bases. Looked up from germline, CDR1 is SGHTA and CDR2 is FQGTGA. CDR3 length: 16 amino acids. V trimming: 2 bases; J trimming: 4 bases; junction bases outside the gene matches: 4. The CDR3 is CASSLAPSGGYNEQFF. The CDR3 DNA reads TGTGCCAGCAGCTTAGCCCCTAGCGGGGGGTACAATGAGCAGTTCTTC.

This clone turned up a few times. The CDR3 is CASSLRSGETQYF. The CDR3 nucleotides are TGCGCCAGCAGCCTGCGGTCAGGGGAGACCCAGTACTTC. The rearrangement joins TRBV4-3 to TRBJ2-5; a possible D gene is TRBD1 (5 bases). Deletions cut 4 bases from V and 5 bases from J, with 11 bases between. This CDR3 spans 13 amino acids. CDR1 LGHNA and CDR2 YSLEER come from the germline V gene.

The V gene is TRBV5-6, the J gene TRBJ2-1, with 8 bases fitting TRBD1. CDR3 length: 14 amino acids. CDR1 is SGHDT and CDR2 is YYEEEE in the germline V gene. V shed 7 bases and J 4 bases; nucleotides not matched to a gene: 7. CDR3 sequence: CASRPQGDYNEQFF. The CDR3 coding sequence is TGTGCCAGCCGGCCACAGGGGGATTACAATGAGCAGTTCTTC.

The V and J genes are TRBV10-3 and TRBJ2-1; a weak D match, TRBD1 (6 bases). The germline CDR1 and CDR2 sequences are ENHRY and SYGVKD. This CDR3 spans 16 amino acids. Between the trimmed V and J ends, which lost 6 bases and 4 bases, there was a span of 19 bases. The CDR3 DNA reads as TGTGCCATCAGAGCCCCGGGACACCCAACATACAATGAGCAGTTCTTC. Amino acid sequence: CAIRAPGHPTYNEQFF.

The J gene is TRBJ2-3, the V gene TRBV29-1, with 9 nucleotides matching TRBD2. The CDR3 contains 16 residues. The germline V gene encodes CDR1 SQVTM and CDR2 ANQGSEA. Trimming took 8 bases from V and 0 from J; bases not matched to a gene: 12. Here the CDR3 DNA reads TGCAGCCTCGCGGGGGGGGGCGGGAGCAGCACAGATACGCAGTATTTT. It translates to CSLAGGGGSSTDTQYF.

The rearrangement uses TRBV30 and TRBJ1-5; TRBD1 might be the D (5 bases). The germline V and J ends were trimmed by 0 bases and 7 bases, with 10 bases remaining between them. Germline loops: CDR1 GTSNPN, CDR2 SVGIG (reference sequence). The length of the CDR3 is 13 residues. CDR3 sequence: CAWSVQGGQPQHF. CDR3 coding DNA: TGTGCCTGGAGTGTTCAGGGTGGACAGCCCCAGCATTTT.

The V call is TRBV11-3, the J call TRBJ2-1; D uncertain. This CDR3 has 13 residues. CDR1 is SGHNT and CDR2 is YENEEA in the germline V gene. Trimming left V 5 bases short and J 11 bases short, with 16 bases between. CDR3 bases: TGTGCCAGCAGCCCTGCCCGACTTCAGAAGCAGTTCTTC. Translation: CASSPARLQKQFF.

This clone was observed once. CDR3 loop: CASSLVAGGDEQYF. Here the CDR3 DNA reads TGCGCCAGCAGCTTGGTGGCAGGGGGCGACGAGCAGTACTTC. The rearrangement joins TRBV5-1 to TRBJ2-5, with 8 bases matching TRBD1. Judging by the DNA end, TRBJ2-7 fits better; the J call may be wrong. The CDR3 covers 14 residues. The germline gives CDR1 SGHRS, CDR2 YFSETQ.

The J gene is TRBJ2-7, the V gene TRBV11-3; D not resolved. V was cut by 5 bases and J by 4 bases, with 12 bases left in between. This CDR3 region has 13 residues. CDR1 and CDR2 from the germline V gene are SGHNT and YENEEA. The CDR3 DNA follows: TGTGCCAGCAGCCCGTGGAGAGGATACGAGCAGTACTTC. This translates into CASSPWRGYEQYF.

The chain is built from TRBV6-4 and TRBJ2-1; 9 bases align to TRBD1. V was pared by 0 bases and J by 7 bases, with 1 base of the junction left unmatched. Germline V CDR1 and CDR2: MRHNA, SNTAGT. The CDR3 consists of 14 residues. The CDR3 DNA follows: TGTGCCAGCAGTGACTCTGACAGGGGGAATGAGCAGTTCTTC. Residues: CASSDSDRGNEQFF.

The J gene is TRBJ2-2, the V gene TRBV5-4; 9 bases align to TRBD1. CDR1 is SGHNT and CDR2 is YYREEE in the germline V gene (reference sequence). The CDR3 is 14 amino acids. The V and J ends lost 9 bases and 10 bases, in that order; junction bases with no gene match: 13. DNA for the CDR3: TGTGCCACCGCCGCCGGGACAGGGAGTATGGAGCTGTTTTTT. It encodes CATAAGTGSMELFF.

This chain links TRBV7-9 with TRBJ2-7, with a weak D call TRBD1 (6 bases). Trimming stripped 4 bases from V and 0 bases from J, with 13 bases between. This CDR3 contains 15 residues. Germline lookup yields CDR1 SEHNR and CDR2 FQNEAQ (reference sequence). The DNA of the CDR3 is TGTGCCAGCAGCTCTCGGGACACAATCTCCTACGAGCAGTACTTC. It encodes CASSSRDTISYEQYF.

The rearrangement uses TRBV5-1 and TRBJ2-7; 10 bases map to TRBD2. This CDR3 spans 15 amino acids. The germline CDR1 and CDR2 sequences are SGHRS and YFSETQ. Trimming at V came to 0 bases and at J to 6 bases, leaving 6 bases not matched to a gene. CDR3 sequence (DNA): TGCGCCAGCAGCTTGGCGAGCGGGAGGGGGGGCGAGCAGTACTTC. It translates to CASSLASGRGGEQYF. The entire variable domain, with the rest obtained from reference TRBV5-1 and TRBJ2-7, is as follows: KAGVTQTPRYLIKTRGQQVTLSCSPISGHRSVSWYQQTPGQGLQFLFEYFSETQRNKGNFPGRFSGRQFSNSRSEMNVSTLELGDSALYLCASSLASGRGGEQYFGPGTRLTVT.

To note about this clone: At one of its ends the junction is not consistent with the germline gene, which may arise from a read error. CDR3 in DNA: TGTGCCGGCAGTTCCGGGGGGCTGGAGACCCAGTACTTC. Protein: CAGSSGGLETQYF. The rearrangement links TRBV28 to TRBJ2-5; maybe TRBD2 (7 bases). CDR3 size: 13 residues. The germline V gene encodes CDR1 MDHEN and CDR2 SYDVKM.

In regard to this clone: A junction boundary mismatches the germline segment, possibly from a read error. V usage is TRBV6-6 and J usage is TRBJ2-3; D ambiguous. CDR3 size: 14 residues. Per germline, CDR1 MNHNY and CDR2 SVGAGI (reference sequence). Here the CDR3 reads CARSYSGFTDTQYF. The CDR3 DNA reads as TGTGCCAGAAGTTACTCTGGCTTCACAGATACGCAGTATTTT.

V and J are TRBV7-2 and TRBJ1-2; no reliable D call. V lost 2 bases and J lost 0, with 10 bases in between. This CDR3 is built from 15 residues. Germline V lookup: CDR1 SGHTA, CDR2 FQGNSA. The CDR3 nucleotides read TGTGCCAGCAGCTTAAGCAGGTGGTCTAACTATGGCTACACCTTC. Translated: CASSLSRWSNYGYTF.

The chain has TRBV9 and TRBJ1-4, with TRBD1 identical over 8 bases. The germline CDR1 and CDR2 sequences are SGDLS and YYNGEE. The trim removed 0 bases at V and 7 bases at J, leaving 8 bases unmatched. CDR3 length: 16 residues. The CDR3 spells CASSVVPGQGTEKLFF. The CDR3 region has the DNA TGTGCCAGCAGCGTAGTTCCCGGACAGGGCACTGAAAAACTGTTTTTT. The variable domain in full, with the rest retrieved from reference TRBV9 and TRBJ1-4, is DSGVTQTPKHLITATGQRVTLRCSPRSGDLSVYWYQQSLDQGLQFLIQYYNGEERAKGNILERFSAQQFPDLHSELNLSSLELGDSALYFCASSVVPGQGTEKLFFGSGTQLSVL.

In its sample, this clone was seen a few times. The chain couples TRBV2 to TRBJ2-7; D perhaps matches TRBD1 (5 bases). Trimming pared 3 bases from V and 7 bases from J, leaving 10 bases between. The germline CDR1 and CDR2 sequences are SNHLY and FYNNEI. The CDR3 length is 12 residues. The CDR3 DNA reads TGTGCCAGCAGTGAGCAGGGCGCGGAGCAGTACTTC. Translation: CASSEQGAEQYF.

The J gene is TRBJ1-5, the V gene TRBV4-2; TRBD1 is a possible D gene (5 bases). Germline CDR1 is LGHNA and CDR2 is YNFKEQ. The length of the CDR3 is 14 residues. V lost 1 base and J lost 1, with 5 bases in between. CDR3 nucleotide sequence: TGTGCCAGCAGCCAAGGACAGAGCAATCAGCCCCAGCATTTT. This encodes CASSQGQSNQPQHF.

The rearrangement joins TRBV15 to TRBJ2-3; 11 nucleotides line up with TRBD2. The CDR3 is 15 residues long. The ends lost 8 bases at V and 0 bases at J; junction bases unmatched: 4. Germline CDR1 and CDR2: LNHNV and YYDKDF (reference sequence). CDR3 residues: CATASGRKSTDTQYF. The CDR3 bases are TGTGCCACCGCTAGCGGGAGGAAAAGCACAGATACGCAGTATTTT.

This clone appeared once. The chain links TRBV7-6 to TRBJ1-3; D might be TRBD1 (5 bases). The germline V and J ends were trimmed by 0 bases and 3 bases, with 9 bases remaining between them. The germline gives CDR1 SGHVS, CDR2 FNYEAQ. There are 15 residues in the CDR3. CDR3 sequence: CASSLAPGFGNTIYF. The DNA of the CDR3 is TGTGCCAGCAGCTTAGCCCCAGGGTTTGGAAACACCATATATTTT.